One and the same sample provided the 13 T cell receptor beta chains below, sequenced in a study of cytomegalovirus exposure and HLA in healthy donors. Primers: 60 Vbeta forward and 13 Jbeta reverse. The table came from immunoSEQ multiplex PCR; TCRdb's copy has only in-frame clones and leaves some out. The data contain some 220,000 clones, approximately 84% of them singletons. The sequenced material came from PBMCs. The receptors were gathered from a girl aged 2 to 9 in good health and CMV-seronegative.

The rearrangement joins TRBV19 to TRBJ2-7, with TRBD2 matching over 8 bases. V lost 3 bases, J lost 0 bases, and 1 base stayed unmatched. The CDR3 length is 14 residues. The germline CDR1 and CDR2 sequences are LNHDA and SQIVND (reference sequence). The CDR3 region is CASSISGDSYEQYF. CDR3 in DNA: TGTGCCAGTAGTATTAGCGGGGACTCCTACGAGCAGTACTTC.

The chain's CDR3 is CASSLVGQQGSPLHF. The CDR3 DNA is TGTGCCAGCAGCTTAGTCGGACAGCAAGGCTCACCCCTCCACTTT. V gene TRBV7-9 combines with J gene TRBJ1-6; D possibly corresponds to TRBD1 (6 bases). Germline V gene sequence: CDR1 SEHNR, CDR2 FQNEAQ (reference sequence). Between the trimmed V and J ends, which lost 1 base and 10 bases, there was a span of 14 bases. CDR3 length equals 15 residues.

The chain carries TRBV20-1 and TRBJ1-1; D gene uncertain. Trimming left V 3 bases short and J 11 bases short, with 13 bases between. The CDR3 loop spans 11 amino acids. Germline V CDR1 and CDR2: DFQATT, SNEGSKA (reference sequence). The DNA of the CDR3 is TGCAGTGCTAGTGTCCGGGAACTTGCTTTCTTT. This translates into CSASVRELAFF.

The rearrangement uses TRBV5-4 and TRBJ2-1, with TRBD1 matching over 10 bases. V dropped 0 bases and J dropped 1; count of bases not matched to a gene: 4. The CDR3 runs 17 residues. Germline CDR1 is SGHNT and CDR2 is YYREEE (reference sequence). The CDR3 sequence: CASSLDGTGVSYNEQFF. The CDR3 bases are TGTGCCAGCAGCTTGGACGGGACAGGGGTGTCCTACAATGAGCAGTTCTTC.

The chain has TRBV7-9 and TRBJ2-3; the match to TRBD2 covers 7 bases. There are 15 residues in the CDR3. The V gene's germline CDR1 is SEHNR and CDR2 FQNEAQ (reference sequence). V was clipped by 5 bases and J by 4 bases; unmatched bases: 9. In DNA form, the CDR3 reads TGTGCCAGCAGCGGAGTCGGGGGGAGGTCAGATACGCAGTATTTT. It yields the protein CASSGVGGRSDTQYF.

CDR3 region: CASSLGQGNTDTQYF. The CDR3 DNA follows: TGTGCCAGCAGTCTCGGACAAGGGAACACAGATACGCAGTATTTT. The V call is TRBV27, the J call TRBJ2-3; D is possibly TRBD1 (5 bases). Germline assignment: CDR1 MNHEY and CDR2 SMNVEV (reference sequence). Trimming pared 5 bases from V and 2 bases from J, leaving 14 bases between. The CDR3 totals 15 residues.

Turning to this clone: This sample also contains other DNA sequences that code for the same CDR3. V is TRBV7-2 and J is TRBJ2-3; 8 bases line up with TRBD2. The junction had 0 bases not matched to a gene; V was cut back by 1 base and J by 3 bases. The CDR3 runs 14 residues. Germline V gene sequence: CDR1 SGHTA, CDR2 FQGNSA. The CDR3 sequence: CASSLGLATDTQYF. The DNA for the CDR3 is TGTGCCAGCAGCTTAGGACTAGCGACAGATACGCAGTATTTT.

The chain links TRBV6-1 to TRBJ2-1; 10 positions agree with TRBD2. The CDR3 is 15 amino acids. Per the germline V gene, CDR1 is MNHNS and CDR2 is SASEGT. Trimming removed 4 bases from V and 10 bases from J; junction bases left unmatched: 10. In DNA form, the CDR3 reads TGTGCCAGCAGTGCTAGGAGCGGGGGGGCCCTCGAGCAGTTCTTC. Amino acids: CASSARSGGALEQFF.

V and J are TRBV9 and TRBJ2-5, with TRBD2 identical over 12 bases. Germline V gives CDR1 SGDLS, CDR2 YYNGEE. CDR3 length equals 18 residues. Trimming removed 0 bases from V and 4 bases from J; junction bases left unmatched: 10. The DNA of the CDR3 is TGTGCCAGCAGCGTAGGGCTAGCGGGGGGGCTGGACGCAGAGACCCAGTACTTC. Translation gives CASSVGLAGGLDAETQYF.

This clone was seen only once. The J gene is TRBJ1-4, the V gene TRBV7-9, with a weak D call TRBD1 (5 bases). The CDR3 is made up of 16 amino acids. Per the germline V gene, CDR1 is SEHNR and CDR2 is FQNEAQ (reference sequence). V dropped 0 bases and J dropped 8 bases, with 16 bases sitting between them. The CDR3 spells CASSLALGGVGEKLFF. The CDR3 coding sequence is TGTGCCAGCAGCTTAGCGCTGGGAGGGGTTGGGGAAAAACTGTTTTTT.

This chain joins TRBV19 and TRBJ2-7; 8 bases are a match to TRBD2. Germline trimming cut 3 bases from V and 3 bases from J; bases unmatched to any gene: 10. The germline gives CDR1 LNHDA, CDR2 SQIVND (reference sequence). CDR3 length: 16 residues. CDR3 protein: CASSILGASGRYEQYF. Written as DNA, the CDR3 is TGTGCCAGTAGTATCCTAGGGGCTAGCGGGCGCTACGAGCAGTACTTC.

CDR3 sequence (DNA): TGCAGCGTTGATCCGTCGGCGGGAGAGGGTAATGAGCAGTTCTTC. Its translation: CSVDPSAGEGNEQFF. The V call is TRBV29-1, the J call TRBJ2-1; 7 bases agree with TRBD2. The CDR3 is made up of 15 amino acids. The germline CDR1 and CDR2 sequences are SQVTM and ANQGSEA. V shed 3 bases, J shed 7 bases, and the junction held 12 bases outside the gene matches.

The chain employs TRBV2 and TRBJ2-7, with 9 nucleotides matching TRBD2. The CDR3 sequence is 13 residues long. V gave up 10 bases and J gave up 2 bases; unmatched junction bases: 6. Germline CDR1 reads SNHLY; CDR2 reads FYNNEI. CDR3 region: CATVGLATYEQYF. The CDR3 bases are TGTGCCACCGTGGGACTAGCTACCTACGAGCAGTACTTC.